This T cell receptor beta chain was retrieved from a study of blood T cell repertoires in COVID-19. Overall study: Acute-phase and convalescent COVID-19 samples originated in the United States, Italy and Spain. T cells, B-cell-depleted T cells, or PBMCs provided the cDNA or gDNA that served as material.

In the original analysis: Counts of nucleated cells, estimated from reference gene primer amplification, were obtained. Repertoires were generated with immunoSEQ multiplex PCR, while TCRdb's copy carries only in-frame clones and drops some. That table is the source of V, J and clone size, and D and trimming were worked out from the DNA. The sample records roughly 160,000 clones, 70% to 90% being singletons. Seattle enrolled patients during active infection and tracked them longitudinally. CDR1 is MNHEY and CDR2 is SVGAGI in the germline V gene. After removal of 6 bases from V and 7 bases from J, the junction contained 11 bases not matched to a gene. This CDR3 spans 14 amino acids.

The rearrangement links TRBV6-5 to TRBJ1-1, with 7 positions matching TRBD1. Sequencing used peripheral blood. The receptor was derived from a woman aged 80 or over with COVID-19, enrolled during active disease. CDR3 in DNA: TGTGCCAGCAGCCTATTGACAGGGAGCAATGAAGCTTTCTTT. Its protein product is CASSLLTGSNEAFF.